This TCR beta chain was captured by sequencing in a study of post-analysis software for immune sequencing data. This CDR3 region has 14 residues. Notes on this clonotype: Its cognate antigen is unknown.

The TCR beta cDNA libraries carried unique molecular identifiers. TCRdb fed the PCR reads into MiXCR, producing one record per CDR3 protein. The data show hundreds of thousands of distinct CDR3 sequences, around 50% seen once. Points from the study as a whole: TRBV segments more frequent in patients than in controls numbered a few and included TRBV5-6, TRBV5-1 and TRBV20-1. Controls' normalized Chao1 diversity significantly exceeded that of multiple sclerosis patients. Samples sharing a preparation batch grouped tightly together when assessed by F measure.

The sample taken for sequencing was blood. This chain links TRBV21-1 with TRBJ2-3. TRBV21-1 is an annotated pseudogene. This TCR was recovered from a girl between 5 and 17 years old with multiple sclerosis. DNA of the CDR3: TGTGCCAGCAGCAAAGAACGGTCCGCCGGTACGCAGTATTTT. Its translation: CASSKERSAGTQYF.